This T cell receptor (beta chain) is drawn from a study of human T cells and chemical hapten exposure. Time point of the sample: pre-sensitization, week 0. The treatment: therapeutic diphenylcyclopropenone sensitization with weekly scalp DPC. Many counts were recorded for this clonotype. Each CDR3 protein gets one entry after TCRdb re-called the RACE reads with MiXCR. The repertoire holds about 40,000 distinct CDR3 sequences, about 10% seen once, with roughly 6.2% in the top ten. The CDR3 runs 17 residues. V dropped 0 bases and J dropped 7; count of bases not matched to a gene: 9. CDR1 is LGHNA and CDR2 is YSLEER in the germline V gene.

This TCR was recovered from a man in his thirties or forties with alopecia areata. Some clones in this sample may be carry-over from other donors' samples. The chain links TRBV4-3 to TRBJ1-4; 9 bases fit TRBD1. Sequencing was performed on whole blood, taken in connection with sensitization to the hapten diphenylcyclopropenone (DPC). The CDR3 nucleotides read TGCGCCAGCAGCCAAGATCCCTGGACAGGGGAGGTTGAAAAACTGTTTTTT. It yields the protein CASSQDPWTGEVEKLFF.